This T cell receptor (beta chain) was retrieved from a study of T-cell reconstitution after alpha-beta-depleted transplantation in children. Researchers prepared the TCRbeta library using unique molecular identifiers, the study reports. Using its own MiXCR run on the PCR reads, TCRdb lists one record per CDR3 protein. Counted here are about 900,000 distinct CDR3 sequences, roughly 29% occurring once; the ten biggest clones make up over 25%. For this clonotype: The antigen is unknown.

CDR3 size: 18 residues. After removal of 2 bases from V and 2 bases from J, the junction contained 9 bases not matched to a gene. Germline CDR1 is MNHEY and CDR2 is SVGAGI. Study findings and constraints: Most T-cell counts and diversity one year after the transplant came from T cells that were newly produced. There were some patients whose high TCRbeta diversity at day 60 came from surviving recipient T cells and thymic progenitors.

Source: PBMCs, mostly from graft donor cells, taken 360 days after TCRalphabeta/CD19-depleted stem cell transplant. The chain recombines TRBV6-5 with TRBJ2-3; TRBD2 matches at 11 bases. The clonotype comes from a boy under three years old who had a stem cell transplant for SCID, so the T cells may come from the graft donor. The CDR3 here is CASSYGGTSGRLTDTQYF. The DNA for the CDR3 is TGTGCCAGCAGTTACGGGGGGACTAGCGGACGCCTCACAGATACGCAGTATTTT.